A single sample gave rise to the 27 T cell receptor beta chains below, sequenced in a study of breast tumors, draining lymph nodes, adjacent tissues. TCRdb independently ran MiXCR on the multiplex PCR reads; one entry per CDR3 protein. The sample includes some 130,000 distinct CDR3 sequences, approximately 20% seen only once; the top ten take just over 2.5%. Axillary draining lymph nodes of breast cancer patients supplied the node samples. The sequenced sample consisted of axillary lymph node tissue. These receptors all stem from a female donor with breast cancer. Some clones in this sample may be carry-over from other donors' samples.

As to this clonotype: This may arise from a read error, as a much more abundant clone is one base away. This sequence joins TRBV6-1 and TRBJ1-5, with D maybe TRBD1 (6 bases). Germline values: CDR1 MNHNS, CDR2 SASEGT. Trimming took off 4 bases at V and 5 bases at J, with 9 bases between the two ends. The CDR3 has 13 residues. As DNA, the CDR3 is TGTGCCAGCAGTGGCGAGGGGGATCAGCCCCAGCATTTT. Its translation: CASSGEGDQPQHF.

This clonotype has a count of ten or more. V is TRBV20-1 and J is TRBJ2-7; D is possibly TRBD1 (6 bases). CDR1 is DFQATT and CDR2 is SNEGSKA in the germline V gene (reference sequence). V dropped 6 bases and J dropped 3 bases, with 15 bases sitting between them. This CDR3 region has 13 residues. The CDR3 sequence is CSAMTGNFYEQYF. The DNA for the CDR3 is TGCAGTGCCATGACAGGAAACTTCTACGAGCAGTACTTC.

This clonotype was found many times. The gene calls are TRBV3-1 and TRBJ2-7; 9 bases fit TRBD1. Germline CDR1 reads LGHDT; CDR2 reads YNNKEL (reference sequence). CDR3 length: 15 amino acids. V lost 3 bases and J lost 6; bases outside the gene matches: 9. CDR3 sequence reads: CASSQRQGVTSEQYF. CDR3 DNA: TGTGCCAGCAGCCAGCGACAGGGGGTTACATCCGAGCAGTACTTC.

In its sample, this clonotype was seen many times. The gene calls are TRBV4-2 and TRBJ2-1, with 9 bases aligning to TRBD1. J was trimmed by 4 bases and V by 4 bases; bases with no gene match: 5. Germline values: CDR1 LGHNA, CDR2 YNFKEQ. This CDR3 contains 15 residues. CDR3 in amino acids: CASSLTGQGYNEQFF. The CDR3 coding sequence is TGTGCCAGCAGCCTTACGGGACAGGGATACAATGAGCAGTTCTTC.

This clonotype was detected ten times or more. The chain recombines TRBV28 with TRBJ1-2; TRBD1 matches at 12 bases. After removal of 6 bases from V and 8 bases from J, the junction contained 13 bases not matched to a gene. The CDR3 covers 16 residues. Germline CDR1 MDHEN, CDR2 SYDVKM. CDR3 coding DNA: TGTGCCAGCAGCCCCGGGATATTGGGACAGGGGGCAGGCTACACCTTC. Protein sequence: CASSPGILGQGAGYTF.

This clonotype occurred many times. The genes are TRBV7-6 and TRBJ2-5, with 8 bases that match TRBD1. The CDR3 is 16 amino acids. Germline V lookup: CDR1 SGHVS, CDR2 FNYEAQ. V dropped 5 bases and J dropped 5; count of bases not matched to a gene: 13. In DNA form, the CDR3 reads TGTGCCAGCAGCCCGGACGCAGGGGGCGTAGGGGAGACCCAGTACTTC. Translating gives CASSPDAGGVGETQYF.

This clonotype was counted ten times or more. CDR3 nucleotide sequence: TGTGCCAGCAGCTCGACAGGGGGCCGATACTACGAGCAGTACTTC. This sequence encodes CASSSTGGRYYEQYF. The chain employs TRBV7-9 and TRBJ2-7; TRBD1 agrees at 10 bases. CDR3 size: 15 residues. CDR1 is SEHNR and CDR2 is FQNEAQ in the germline V gene (reference sequence). After removal of 4 bases from V and 3 bases from J, the junction contained 6 bases not matched to a gene.

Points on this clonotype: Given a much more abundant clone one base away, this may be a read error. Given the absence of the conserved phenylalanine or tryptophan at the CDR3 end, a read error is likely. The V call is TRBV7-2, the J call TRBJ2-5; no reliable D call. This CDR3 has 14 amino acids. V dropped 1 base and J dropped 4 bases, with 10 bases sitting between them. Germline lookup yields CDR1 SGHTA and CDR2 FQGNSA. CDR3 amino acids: CASSLGVGGETQYL. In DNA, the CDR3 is TGTGCCAGCAGCTTAGGAGTCGGCGGAGAGACCCAGTACCTC.

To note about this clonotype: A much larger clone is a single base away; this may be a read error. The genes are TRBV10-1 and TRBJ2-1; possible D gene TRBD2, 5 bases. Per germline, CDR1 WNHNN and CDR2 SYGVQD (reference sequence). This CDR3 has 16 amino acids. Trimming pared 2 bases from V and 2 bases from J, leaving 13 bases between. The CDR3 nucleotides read TGCGCCAGCAGTGAGCAAACTATCGGGACCTACAATGAGCAGTTCTTC. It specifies CASSEQTIGTYNEQFF.

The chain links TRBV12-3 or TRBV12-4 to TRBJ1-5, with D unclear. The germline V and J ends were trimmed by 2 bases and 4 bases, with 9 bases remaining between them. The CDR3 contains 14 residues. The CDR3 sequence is CASSLMAGNQPQHF. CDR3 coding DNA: TGTGCCAGCAGTTTAATGGCGGGGAATCAGCCCCAGCATTTT.

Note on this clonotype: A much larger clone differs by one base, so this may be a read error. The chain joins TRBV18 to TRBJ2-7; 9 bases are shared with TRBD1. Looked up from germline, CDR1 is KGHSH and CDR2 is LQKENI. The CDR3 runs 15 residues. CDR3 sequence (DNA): TGTGCCAGCTCAAATCCCAACAGGGGGCTATACGAGCAGTGCTTC. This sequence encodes CASSNPNRGLYEQCF.

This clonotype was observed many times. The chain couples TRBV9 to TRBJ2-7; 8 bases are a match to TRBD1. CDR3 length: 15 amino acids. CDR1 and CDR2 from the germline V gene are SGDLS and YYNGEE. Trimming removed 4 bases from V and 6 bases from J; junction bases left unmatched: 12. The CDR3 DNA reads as TGTGCCAGCAGCACCTGGACAGGGTCGTTAGGCGAGCAGTACTTC. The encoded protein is CASSTWTGSLGEQYF.

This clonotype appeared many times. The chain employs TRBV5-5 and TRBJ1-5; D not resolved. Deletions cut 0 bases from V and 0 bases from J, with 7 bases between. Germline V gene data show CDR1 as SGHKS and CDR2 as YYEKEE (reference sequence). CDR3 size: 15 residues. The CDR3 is CASSLEGNSNQPQHF. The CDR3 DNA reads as TGTGCCAGCAGCTTGGAGGGAAATAGCAATCAGCCCCAGCATTTT.

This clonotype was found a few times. CDR3 nucleotide sequence: TGTGCCAGCAGTTACACTAGCGGGAGGGCCCAGGGGACCCAGTACTTC. Protein sequence: CASSYTSGRAQGTQYF. J is TRBJ2-5 and V is TRBV27; 13 bases agree with TRBD2. CDR1 and CDR2 from the germline V gene are MNHEY and SMNVEV (reference sequence). Trimming took 4 bases from V and 7 from J; bases not matched to a gene: 9. The length of the CDR3 is 16 residues.

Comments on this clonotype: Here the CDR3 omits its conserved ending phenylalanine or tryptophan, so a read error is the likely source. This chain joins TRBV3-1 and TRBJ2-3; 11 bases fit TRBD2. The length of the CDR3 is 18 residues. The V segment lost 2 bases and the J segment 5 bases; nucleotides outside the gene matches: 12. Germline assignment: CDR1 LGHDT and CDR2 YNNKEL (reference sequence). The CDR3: CASSQSFLAGGPGDTQYS. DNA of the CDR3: TGTGCCAGCAGCCAAAGCTTTTTAGCGGGAGGGCCTGGAGATACGCAGTATTCT.

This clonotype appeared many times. Here the CDR3 DNA reads TGCAGTGCTAGAACCGGAGGCAACACAGATACGCAGTATTTT. Its protein product is CSARTGGNTDTQYF. This chain joins TRBV20-1 and TRBJ2-3; a weak D match, TRBD2 (5 bases). Germline V gene data show CDR1 as DFQATT and CDR2 as SNEGSKA (reference sequence). This CDR3 is 14 amino acids long. Between the trimmed V and J ends, which lost 2 bases and 2 bases, there was a span of 11 bases.

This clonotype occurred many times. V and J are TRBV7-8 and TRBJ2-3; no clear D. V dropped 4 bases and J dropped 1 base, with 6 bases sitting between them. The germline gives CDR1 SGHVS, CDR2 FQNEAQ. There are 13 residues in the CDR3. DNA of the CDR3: TGTGCCAGCAGCTCGCGCCGCACAGATACGCAGTATTTT. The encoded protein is CASSSRRTDTQYF.

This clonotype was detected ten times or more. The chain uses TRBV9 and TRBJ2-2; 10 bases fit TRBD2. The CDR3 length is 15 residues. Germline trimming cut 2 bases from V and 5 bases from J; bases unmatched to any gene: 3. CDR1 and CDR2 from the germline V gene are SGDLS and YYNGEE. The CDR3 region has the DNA TGTGCCAGCAGCGTGAGCGGGAGGGGGACCGGGGAGCTGTTTTTT. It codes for CASSVSGRGTGELFF.

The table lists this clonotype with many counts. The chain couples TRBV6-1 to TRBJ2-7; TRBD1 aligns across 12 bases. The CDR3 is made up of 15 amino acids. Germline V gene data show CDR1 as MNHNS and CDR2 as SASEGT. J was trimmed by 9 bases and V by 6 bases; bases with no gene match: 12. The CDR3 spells CASRSGGTGGAWQYF. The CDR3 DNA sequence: TGTGCCAGCAGGAGTGGCGGGACAGGGGGCGCATGGCAGTACTTC.

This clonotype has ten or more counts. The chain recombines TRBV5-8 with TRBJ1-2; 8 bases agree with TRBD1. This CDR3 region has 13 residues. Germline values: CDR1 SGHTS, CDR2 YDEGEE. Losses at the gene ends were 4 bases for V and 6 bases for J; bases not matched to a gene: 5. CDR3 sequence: CASSKTGANGYTF. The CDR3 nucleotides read TGTGCCAGCAGCAAGACAGGGGCCAATGGCTACACCTTC.

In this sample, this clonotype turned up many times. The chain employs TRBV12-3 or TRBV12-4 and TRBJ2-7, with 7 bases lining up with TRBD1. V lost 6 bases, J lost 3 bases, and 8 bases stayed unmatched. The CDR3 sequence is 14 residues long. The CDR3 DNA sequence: TGTGCCAGCAGATCCGGGACAGATTTCTACGAGCAGTACTTC. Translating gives CASRSGTDFYEQYF.

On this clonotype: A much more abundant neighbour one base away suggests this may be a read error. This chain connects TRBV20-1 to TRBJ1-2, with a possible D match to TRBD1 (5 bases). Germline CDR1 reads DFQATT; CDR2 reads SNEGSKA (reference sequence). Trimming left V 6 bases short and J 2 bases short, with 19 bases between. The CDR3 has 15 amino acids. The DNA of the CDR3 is TGCAGTGCCAAAAGCTCAGGGACGGGAAACTATGGCTACACCTTC. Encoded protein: CSAKSSGTGNYGYTF.

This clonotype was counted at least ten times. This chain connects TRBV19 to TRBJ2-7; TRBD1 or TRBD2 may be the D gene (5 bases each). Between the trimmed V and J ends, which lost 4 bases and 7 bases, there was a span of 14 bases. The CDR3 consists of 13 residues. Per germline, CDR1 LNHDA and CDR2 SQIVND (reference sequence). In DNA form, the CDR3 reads TGTGCCAGTAGTACCCCCTTTGGGGGAGAGCAGTACTTC. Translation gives CASSTPFGGEQYF.

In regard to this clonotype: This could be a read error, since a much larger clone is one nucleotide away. The CDR3 here is CASSLVGVLGEQLF. The CDR3 DNA reads as TGTGCCAGCAGTTTGGTTGGGGTTCTGGGTGAGCAGCTCTTC. The genes are TRBV12-3 or TRBV12-4 and TRBJ2-1; no reliable D call. The CDR3 runs 14 residues.

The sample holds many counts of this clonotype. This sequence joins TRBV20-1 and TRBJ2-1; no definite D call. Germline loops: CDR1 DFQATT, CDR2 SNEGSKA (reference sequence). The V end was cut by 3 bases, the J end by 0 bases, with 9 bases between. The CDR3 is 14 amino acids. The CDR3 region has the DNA TGCAGTGCTAGCCCACCGAGCTCCTACAATGAGCAGTTCTTC. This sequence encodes CSASPPSSYNEQFF.

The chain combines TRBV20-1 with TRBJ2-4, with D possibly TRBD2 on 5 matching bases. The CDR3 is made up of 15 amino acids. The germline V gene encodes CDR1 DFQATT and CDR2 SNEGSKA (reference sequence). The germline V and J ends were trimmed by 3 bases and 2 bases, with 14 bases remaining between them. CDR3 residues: CSARDHTGTKNIQYF. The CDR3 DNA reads TGCAGTGCTAGGGATCATACGGGGACCAAAAACATTCAGTACTTC.

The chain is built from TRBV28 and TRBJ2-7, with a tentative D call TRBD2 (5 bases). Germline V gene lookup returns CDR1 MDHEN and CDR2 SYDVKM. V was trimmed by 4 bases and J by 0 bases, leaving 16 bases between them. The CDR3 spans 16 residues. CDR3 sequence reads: CASSSPRAANSYEQYF. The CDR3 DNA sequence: TGTGCCAGCAGTTCCCCGCGGGCAGCTAACTCCTACGAGCAGTACTTC.